The TCR beta chain described here comes from a study of blood T cell repertoires in COVID-19. Background on the study: Acute and convalescent COVID-19 specimens originated in the United States, Italy and Spain. T cells, B-cell-depleted T cells, or PBMCs provided the cDNA or gDNA that served as material.

In the source study's methods: Amplification with reference gene primers provided the estimates of nucleated cell counts. The repertoire was sequenced with immunoSEQ multiplex PCR; TCRdb's copy has only in-frame clones and lacks some. V and J calls and clone size come straight from that table; D and trimming were deduced from the DNA. Of some 140,000 clones listed, more than 60% are singletons. The CDR3 spans 13 residues. Trimming took 5 bases from V and 0 from J, leaving 10 bases between them. CDR1 is GTSNPN, CDR2 SVGIG, per germline (reference sequence). The chain couples TRBV30 to TRBJ1-1; a weak D match, TRBD1 (6 bases). This clonotype was sampled from a man older than 75 with acute or convalescent COVID-19. Sequenced input: peripheral blood. As DNA, the CDR3 is TGTGCCTGGTCGACAGGCGTGAACACTGAAGCTTTCTTT. Translation: CAWSTGVNTEAFF.